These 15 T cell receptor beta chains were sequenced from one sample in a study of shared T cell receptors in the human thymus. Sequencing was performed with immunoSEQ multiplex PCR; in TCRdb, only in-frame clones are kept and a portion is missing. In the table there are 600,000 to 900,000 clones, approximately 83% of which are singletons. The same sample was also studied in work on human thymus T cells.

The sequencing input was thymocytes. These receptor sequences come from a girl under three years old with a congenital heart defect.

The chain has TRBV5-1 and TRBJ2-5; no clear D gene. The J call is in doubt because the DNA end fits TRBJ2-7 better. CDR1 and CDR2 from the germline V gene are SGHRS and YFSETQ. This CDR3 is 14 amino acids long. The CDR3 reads CASSLGSFHYEQYF. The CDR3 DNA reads TGCGCCAGCAGCTTGGGGAGTTTCCACTACGAGCAGTACTTC.

CDR3 region: CASSPPRTVSGNTIYF. As DNA, the CDR3 is TGTGCCAGCTCACCACCGAGGACAGTCTCTGGAAACACCATATATTTT. The V call is TRBV18, the J call TRBJ1-3; a possible D gene is TRBD1 (6 bases). CDR1 KGHSH and CDR2 LQKENI come from the germline V gene. The V and J ends lost 0 bases and 0 bases respectively, with 9 bases between them. This CDR3 is 16 amino acids long. The variable domain in full, completed from reference TRBV18 and TRBJ1-3, reads NAGVMQNPRHLVRRRGQEARLRCSPMKGHSHVYWYRQLPEEGLKFMVYLQKENIIDESGMPKERFSAEFPKEGPSILRIQQVVRGDSAAYFCASSPPRTVSGNTIYFGEGSWLTVV.

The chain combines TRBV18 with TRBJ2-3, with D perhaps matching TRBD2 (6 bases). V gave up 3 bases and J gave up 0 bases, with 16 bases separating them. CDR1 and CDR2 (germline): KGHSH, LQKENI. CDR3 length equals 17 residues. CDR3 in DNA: TGTGCCAGCTCACCCCCTGACTTCGGGACTAGCACAGATACGCAGTATTTT. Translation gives CASSPPDFGTSTDTQYF.

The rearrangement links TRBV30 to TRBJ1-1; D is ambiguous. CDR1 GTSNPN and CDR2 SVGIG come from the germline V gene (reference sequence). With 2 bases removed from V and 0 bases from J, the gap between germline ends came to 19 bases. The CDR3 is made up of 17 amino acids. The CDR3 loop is CAWSPERVDILNTEAFF. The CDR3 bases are TGTGCCTGGAGTCCCGAGAGGGTGGATATATTGAACACTGAAGCTTTCTTT.

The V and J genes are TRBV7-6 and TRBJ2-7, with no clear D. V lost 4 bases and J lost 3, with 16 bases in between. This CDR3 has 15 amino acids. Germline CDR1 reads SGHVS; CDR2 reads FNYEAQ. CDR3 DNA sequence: TGTGCCAGCAGCTCCAGATTATACCCGAACTACGAGCAGTACTTC. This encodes CASSSRLYPNYEQYF. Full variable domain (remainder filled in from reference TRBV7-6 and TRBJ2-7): GAGVSQSPRYKVTKRGQDVALRCDPISGHVSLYWYRQALGQGPEFLTYFNYEAQQDKSGLPNDRFSAERPEGSISTLTIQRTEQRDSAMYRCASSSRLYPNYEQYFGPGTRLTVT.

CDR3 nucleotide sequence: TGTGCCAGCAGTGAAGCGCAGTATAACGGGACAGGGAACACTGAAGCTTTCTTT. This gives the protein CASSEAQYNGTGNTEAFF. The chain combines TRBV6-1 with TRBJ1-1; 8 bases agree with TRBD1. There are 18 residues in the CDR3. The germline V gene encodes CDR1 MNHNS and CDR2 SASEGT. Unmatched junction bases numbered 10, after V lost 0 bases and J lost 1 base.

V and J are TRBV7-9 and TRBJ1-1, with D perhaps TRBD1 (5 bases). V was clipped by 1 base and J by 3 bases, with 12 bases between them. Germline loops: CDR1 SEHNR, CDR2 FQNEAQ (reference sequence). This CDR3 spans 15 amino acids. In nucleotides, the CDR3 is TGTGCCAGCAGCTTAGTGGGAGGGGAGGACACTGAAGCTTTCTTT. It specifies CASSLVGGEDTEAFF.

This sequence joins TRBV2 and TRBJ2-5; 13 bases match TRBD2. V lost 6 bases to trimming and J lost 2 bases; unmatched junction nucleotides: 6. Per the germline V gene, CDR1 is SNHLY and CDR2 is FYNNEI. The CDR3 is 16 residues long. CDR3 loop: CASRGTSGALQETQYF. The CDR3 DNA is TGTGCCAGCAGGGGGACTAGCGGGGCCTTACAAGAGACCCAGTACTTC.

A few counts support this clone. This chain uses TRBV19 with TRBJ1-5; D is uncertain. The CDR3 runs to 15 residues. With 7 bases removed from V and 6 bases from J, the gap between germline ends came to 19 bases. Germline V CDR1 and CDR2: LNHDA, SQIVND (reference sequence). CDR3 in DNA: TGTGCCAGTACGTATGGTGGGCAAGATAGTCAGCCCCAGCATTTT. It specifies CASTYGGQDSQPQHF.

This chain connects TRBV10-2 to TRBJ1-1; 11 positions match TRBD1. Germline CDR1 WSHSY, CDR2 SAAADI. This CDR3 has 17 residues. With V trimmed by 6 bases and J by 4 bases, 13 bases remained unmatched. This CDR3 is CASRKRGTGGEGTEAFF. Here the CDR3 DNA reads TGCGCCAGCAGGAAAAGGGGGACAGGGGGAGAAGGCACTGAAGCTTTCTTT.

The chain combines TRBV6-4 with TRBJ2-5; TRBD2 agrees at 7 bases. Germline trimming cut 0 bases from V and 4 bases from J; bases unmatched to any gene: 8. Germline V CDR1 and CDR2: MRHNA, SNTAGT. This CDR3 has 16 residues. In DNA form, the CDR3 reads TGTGCCAGCAGTGACTCGTACGGGGAGGGGCTAGAGACCCAGTACTTC. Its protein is CASSDSYGEGLETQYF.

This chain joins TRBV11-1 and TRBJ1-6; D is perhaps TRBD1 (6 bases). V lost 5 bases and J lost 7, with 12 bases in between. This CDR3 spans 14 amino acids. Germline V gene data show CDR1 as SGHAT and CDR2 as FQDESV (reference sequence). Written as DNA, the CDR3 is TGTGCCAGCAGCCAACGGACAGCCAATTCACCCCTCCACTTT. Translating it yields CASSQRTANSPLHF.

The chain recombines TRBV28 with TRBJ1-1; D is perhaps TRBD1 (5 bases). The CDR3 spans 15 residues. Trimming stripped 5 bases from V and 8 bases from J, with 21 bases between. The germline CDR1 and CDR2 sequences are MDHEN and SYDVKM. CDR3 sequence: CASSLGPSGGGEAFF. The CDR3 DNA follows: TGTGCCAGCAGTCTCGGGCCCTCGGGCGGGGGGGAAGCTTTCTTT.

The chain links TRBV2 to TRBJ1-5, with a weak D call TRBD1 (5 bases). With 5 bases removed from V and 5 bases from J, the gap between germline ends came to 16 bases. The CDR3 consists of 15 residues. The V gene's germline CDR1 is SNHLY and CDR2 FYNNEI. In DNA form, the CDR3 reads TGTGCCAGCAGTCCCGGCGAAGGGGTCGATCAGCCCCAGCATTTT. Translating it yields CASSPGEGVDQPQHF.

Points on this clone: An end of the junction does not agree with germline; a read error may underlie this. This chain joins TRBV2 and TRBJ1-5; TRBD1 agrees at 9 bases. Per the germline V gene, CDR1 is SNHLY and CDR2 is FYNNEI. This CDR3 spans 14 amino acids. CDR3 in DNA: TGTGCCAGAAGTGAGGGGACAGGGATTCAGCCCCAGCATTTT. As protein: CARSEGTGIQPQHF.